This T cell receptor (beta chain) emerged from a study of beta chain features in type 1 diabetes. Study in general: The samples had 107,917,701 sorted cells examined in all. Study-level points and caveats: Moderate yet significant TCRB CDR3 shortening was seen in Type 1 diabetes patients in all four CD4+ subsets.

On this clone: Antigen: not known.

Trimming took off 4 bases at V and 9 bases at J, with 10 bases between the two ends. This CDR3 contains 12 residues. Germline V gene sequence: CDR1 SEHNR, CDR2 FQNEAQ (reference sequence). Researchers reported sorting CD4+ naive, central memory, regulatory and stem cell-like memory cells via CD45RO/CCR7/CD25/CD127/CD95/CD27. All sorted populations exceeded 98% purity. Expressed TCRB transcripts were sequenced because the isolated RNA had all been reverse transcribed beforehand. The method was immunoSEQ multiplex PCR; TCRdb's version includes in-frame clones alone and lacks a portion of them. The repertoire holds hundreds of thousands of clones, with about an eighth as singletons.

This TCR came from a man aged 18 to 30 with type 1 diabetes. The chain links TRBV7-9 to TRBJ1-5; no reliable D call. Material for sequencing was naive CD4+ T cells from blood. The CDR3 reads CASSSDLAPQHF. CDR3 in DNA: TGTGCCAGCAGCTCAGACCTCGCGCCCCAGCATTTT.